This T cell receptor beta chain was found in a study of cytomegalovirus exposure and HLA in healthy donors. Study-wide findings and caveats: Later examination showed HLA-associated TCR beta chains had greater clonal expansion than equally common others. Published work reported that the classifier diagnosed cytomegalovirus status with high specificity and sensitivity. In vitro checks showed that a few CMV-associated chains really do target CMV antigens. Later genetic work tied a missense DCLRE1C variant to beta-chain V and J trimming.

A word on this clone: Its specificity is not known.

Use of 60 Vbeta and 13 Jbeta primers characterized the PCR. Libraries were prepared by immunoSEQ multiplex PCR; TCRdb keeps only in-frame clonotypes and omits some of them. The sample contains 150,000 to 170,000 clones, 80% of which appear only once. The clonotype originates from a woman between 40 and 55 years old in good health and CMV-seropositive. Specimen: PBMCs.

CDR3 protein: CASRTRQGRSGNTIYF. The CDR3 nucleotides are TGTGCCAGTAGAACCCGACAGGGGCGATCTGGAAACACCATATATTTT. The chain links TRBV19 to TRBJ1-3; 8 nucleotides align to TRBD1. The V gene end was trimmed by 6 bases and the J gene end by 1 base; junction bases not matched to a gene: 8. Per germline, CDR1 LNHDA and CDR2 SQIVND (reference sequence). This CDR3 contains 16 residues. The complete variable domain, with remaining parts taken from reference TRBV19 and TRBJ1-3, reads DGGITQSPKYLFRKEGQNVTLSCEQNLNHDAMYWYRQDPGQGLRLIYYSQIVNDFQKGDIAEGYSVSREKKESFPLTVTSAQKNPTAFYLCASRTRQGRSGNTIYFGEGSWLTVV.